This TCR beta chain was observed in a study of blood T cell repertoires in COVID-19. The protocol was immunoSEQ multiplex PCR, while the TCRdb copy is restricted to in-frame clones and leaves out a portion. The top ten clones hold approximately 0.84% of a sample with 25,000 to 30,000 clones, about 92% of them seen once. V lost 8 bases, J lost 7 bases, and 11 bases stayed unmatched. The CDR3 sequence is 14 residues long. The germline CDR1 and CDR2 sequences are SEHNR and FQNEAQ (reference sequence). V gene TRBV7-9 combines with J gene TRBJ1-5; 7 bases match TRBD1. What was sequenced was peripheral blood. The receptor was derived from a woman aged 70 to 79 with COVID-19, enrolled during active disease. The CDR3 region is CASCPGTGDQPQHF. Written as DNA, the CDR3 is TGTGCCAGCTGCCCGGGTACAGGGGACCAGCCCCAGCATTTT.